The 13 T cell receptor beta chains presented below share a single source sample, sequenced in a study of blood T cell repertoires in COVID-19. Repertoires were generated with immunoSEQ multiplex PCR, while TCRdb's copy carries only in-frame clones and drops some. The sample consists of under 250,000 clones, 70% to 90% of them appearing once. The sequencing input was peripheral blood. These receptors came from a woman aged 65 to 85 with COVID-19, enrolled during active disease.

This clone was found once. This chain links TRBV7-2 with TRBJ2-7; perhaps TRBD1 as D (5 bases). Germline CDR1 SGHTA, CDR2 FQGNSA. The V end lost 6 bases, the J end lost 4 bases, and 13 bases lay between the germline ends. This CDR3 region has 13 residues. The CDR3 coding sequence is TGTGCCAGCAGTAAGTCCAGGGAATACGAGCAGTACTTC. Amino acids: CASSKSREYEQYF.

The chain is built from TRBV12-3 or TRBV12-4 and TRBJ2-7, with 7 bases aligning to TRBD2. V lost 9 bases to trimming and J lost 4 bases; unmatched junction nucleotides: 9. CDR3 size: 13 residues. CDR3 in DNA: TGTGCCAGTTTGGTAGCGGGCTCTTACGAGCAGTACTTC. Its protein product is CASLVAGSYEQYF.

The chain combines TRBV5-1 with TRBJ1-2; 10 bases are a match to TRBD1. Germline V gives CDR1 SGHRS, CDR2 YFSETQ. This CDR3 region has 16 residues. The V gene end was trimmed by 1 base and the J gene end by 1 base; junction bases not matched to a gene: 4. CDR3 sequence: CASSLRQGAHNYGYTF. In DNA, the CDR3 is TGCGCCAGCAGCTTGAGACAGGGGGCGCATAACTATGGCTACACCTTC. The entire variable domain, with the rest obtained from reference TRBV5-1 and TRBJ1-2, is as follows: KAGVTQTPRYLIKTRGQQVTLSCSPISGHRSVSWYQQTPGQGLQFLFEYFSETQRNKGNFPGRFSGRQFSNSRSEMNVSTLELGDSALYLCASSLRQGAHNYGYTFGSGTRLTVV.

The V call is TRBV5-1, the J call TRBJ1-5, with D unresolved. V was pared by 1 base and J by 4 bases, with 12 bases between. CDR1 and CDR2 (germline): SGHRS, YFSETQ. There are 15 residues in the CDR3. This CDR3 reads CASSLSGFENQPQHF. CDR3 in DNA: TGCGCCAGCAGCTTGTCCGGTTTTGAAAATCAGCCCCAGCATTTT.

The chain employs TRBV6-2 or TRBV6-3 and TRBJ1-2; a weak D match, TRBD1 (6 bases). The CDR3 covers 14 residues. The V and J ends lost 1 base and 7 bases respectively, with 13 bases between them. The germline gives CDR1 MNHEY, CDR2 SVGEGT. The CDR3 nucleotides are TGTGCCAGCAGTTACTTCCCCGGACAGTCTGGCTACACCTTC. Translated, it gives CASSYFPGQSGYTF.

This clone showed up just a few times. This chain connects TRBV5-1 to TRBJ2-1; 10 nucleotides agree with TRBD1. This CDR3 has 15 amino acids. V trimming: 4 bases; J trimming: 4 bases; junction bases outside the gene matches: 5. Per the germline V gene, CDR1 is SGHRS and CDR2 is YFSETQ. CDR3 sequence: CASSIGTGDYNEQFF. In nucleotides, the CDR3 is TGCGCCAGCAGCATCGGGACAGGGGATTACAATGAGCAGTTCTTC.

This chain connects TRBV7-8 to TRBJ1-2; 7 positions agree with TRBD1. CDR1 and CDR2 from the germline V gene are SGHVS and FQNEAQ. CDR3 length: 14 amino acids. Germline trimming cut 5 bases from V and 6 bases from J; bases unmatched to any gene: 9. CDR3: CASSVNRGWDGYTF. The CDR3, as DNA: TGTGCCAGCAGCGTAAACAGGGGTTGGGATGGCTACACCTTC.

This chain joins TRBV11-2 and TRBJ1-6; D may be TRBD1 (6 bases). Germline V gene lookup returns CDR1 SGHAT and CDR2 FQNNGV. The CDR3 runs to 19 residues. Trimming removed 1 base at V and 0 bases at J, with 16 bases between. The CDR3 nucleotides are TGTGCCAGCAGCTTAGCTTGGGACATCCGAAGCTCCTATAATTCACCCCTCCACTTT. Translating gives CASSLAWDIRSSYNSPLHF.

The CDR3, as DNA: TGTGCCAGCTCACCAAGGACACCTCCCTACGAGCAGTACTTC. This sequence encodes CASSPRTPPYEQYF. The gene calls are TRBV18 and TRBJ2-7; weak D call: TRBD1 (5 bases). The CDR3 loop spans 14 amino acids. The germline V gene encodes CDR1 KGHSH and CDR2 LQKENI. V gave up 2 bases and J gave up 2 bases, with 10 bases separating them.

The chain couples TRBV19 to TRBJ1-1, with D tentatively TRBD1 (6 bases). The CDR3 has 14 residues. V shed 4 bases and J shed 1 base, with 10 bases lying between them. Germline V gives CDR1 LNHDA, CDR2 SQIVND (reference sequence). CDR3 amino acids: CASSTDRKNTEAFF. The CDR3 DNA reads TGTGCCAGTAGTACGGACAGAAAGAACACTGAAGCTTTCTTT.

The chain is built from TRBV5-1 and TRBJ2-5; 8 nucleotides line up with TRBD1. CDR3 length equals 14 residues. The V gene's germline CDR1 is SGHRS and CDR2 YFSETQ. Trimming cost V 1 base and J 5 bases; bases outside gene matches: 4. Written as DNA, the CDR3 is TGCGCCAGCAGCTTGCCAGGGGGCGGTGAGACCCAGTACTTC. Translating gives CASSLPGGGETQYF.

This chain uses TRBV19 with TRBJ2-2; no clear D. Germline V lookup: CDR1 LNHDA, CDR2 SQIVND (reference sequence). Trimming shortened V by 3 bases and J by 6 bases, and 5 bases separated the two germline ends. This CDR3 region has 12 residues. The CDR3 nucleotides read TGTGCCAGTAGTATCCTGTCCGGGGAGCTGTTTTTT. This encodes CASSILSGELFF.

V usage is TRBV25-1 and J usage is TRBJ2-3; maybe TRBD1 (6 bases). CDR3 length: 16 amino acids. CDR1 and CDR2 from the germline V gene are MGHDK and SYGVNS. Trimming stripped 3 bases from V and 2 bases from J, with 15 bases between. Written as DNA, the CDR3 is TGTGCCAGCAGTGATGGTAGGGACACATACACAGATACGCAGTATTTT. This codes for CASSDGRDTYTDTQYF.